These T cell receptor beta chains were read from a single sample in a study of response to subunit inactivated influenza vaccine. One entry per CDR3 protein, called by TCRdb with MiXCR from the RT-PCR reads. The sample shows approximately 490,000 distinct CDR3 sequences, 7.2% of them seen only once. Sample: PBMCs from blood, taken approximately 25 months after vaccination. The receptors come from a man between 50 and 69 years old who received an inactivated influenza vaccine. Both conserved end residues are part of each CDR3. D genes are given only for firm matches. Size values are once, few and many counts, or a class for expanded clones, and some rows have none.

J: TRBJ2-7
D: -
size: few
V: TRBV20-1
DNA: TGCAGTGCTTCTATGGACATATACGGGAACGAGCAGTACTTC
CDR3: CSASMDIYGNEQYF

J: TRBJ2-1
D: TRBD2
size: -
V: TRBV20-1
DNA: TGCAGTGCAGAAACCGGGACTACCTACAATGAGCAGTTCTTC
CDR3: CSAETGTTYNEQFF

J: TRBJ2-5
D: -
size: -
V: TRBV5-6
DNA: TGTGCCAGCAGCTTGGGGGCCGGACAGTCAAGAAAGACCCAGTACTTC
CDR3: CASSLGAGQSRKTQYF

J: TRBJ2-3
D: -
size: many
V: TRBV29-1
DNA: TGCAGCGTTCGCAGGGCGACAGATACGCAGTATTTT
CDR3: CSVRRATDTQYF

J: TRBJ1-2
D: -
size: few
V: TRBV6-5
DNA: TGTGCCAGCAGTTACGGGGGGGGTAACTATGGCTACACCTTC
CDR3: CASSYGGGNYGYTF

J: TRBJ2-5
D: -
size: once
V: TRBV12-3/TRBV12-4
DNA: TGTGCCAGCAGGCCGGACATCCAAGAGACCCAGTACTTC
CDR3: CASRPDIQETQYF

J: TRBJ2-5
D: TRBD1
size: few
V: TRBV29-1
DNA: TGCAGCGTGGCAACACCCAGGACAGGGGTCACGGCCCAGTACTTC
CDR3: CSVATPRTGVTAQYF

J: TRBJ2-7
D: -
size: -
V: TRBV6-1
DNA: TGTGCCAGCAGTCAAGGGTACAGTCGCTACGAGCAGTACTTC
CDR3: CASSQGYSRYEQYF

J: TRBJ2-6
D: -
size: few
V: TRBV3-1
DNA: TGTGCCAGCAGCCAGGGGCGGTTAACTGGGGCCAACGTCCTGACTTTC
CDR3: CASSQGRLTGANVLTF

J: TRBJ1-2
D: -
size: -
V: TRBV7-2
DNA: TGTGCCAGCAGCTTAGCACAGCTATATGGCTACACCTTC
CDR3: CASSLAQLYGYTF

J: TRBJ2-3
D: TRBD2
size: -
V: TRBV20-1
DNA: TGCAGTGCCCTCCGGGGGGGAGATACGCAGTATTTT
CDR3: CSALRGGDTQYF

J: TRBJ1-2
D: -
size: -
V: TRBV6-2/TRBV6-3
DNA: TGTGCCAGCAGTTACGATCCCGGGGCAGGGATGGACTATGGCTACACCTTC
CDR3: CASSYDPGAGMDYGYTF

J: TRBJ2-5
D: -
size: many
V: TRBV4-3
DNA: TGCGCCAGCAGCCAATATGCCAGGGAAGAGACCCAGTACTTC
CDR3: CASSQYAREETQYF

J: TRBJ2-1
D: -
size: -
V: TRBV3-1
DNA: TGTGCCAGCAGCCAAGGTCATGGGCGTTATGAGCAGTTCTTC
CDR3: CASSQGHGRYEQFF

J: TRBJ1-1
D: -
size: -
V: TRBV20-1
DNA: TGCAGTGCTAGAGGAGGTGGGGACACCCTGAGAGCTTTCTTT
CDR3: CSARGGGDTLRAFF

J: TRBJ2-1
D: -
size: many
V: TRBV7-2
DNA: TGTGCCAGCAGCCTAGTCGCTGCCTCCTACAATGAGCAGTTCTTC
CDR3: CASSLVAASYNEQFF

J: TRBJ2-2
D: -
size: -
V: TRBV29-1
DNA: TGCAGCGTTGTAGGACACGATAACACCGGGGAGCTGTTTTTT
CDR3: CSVVGHDNTGELFF

J: TRBJ2-1
D: -
size: many
V: TRBV11-2
DNA: TGTGCCAGCAGCCCTGGGGCCGTGAGGGGGTCCTACAATGAGCAGTTCTTC
CDR3: CASSPGAVRGSYNEQFF

J: TRBJ2-2
D: TRBD2
size: -
V: TRBV11-1
DNA: TGTGCCAGCAGCACGATGGGACTAGCGGGGGCCTTTGGCGGGGAGCTGGTTTTT
CDR3: CASSTMGLAGAFGGELVF

J: TRBJ2-1
D: TRBD2
size: many
V: TRBV12-3/TRBV12-4
DNA: TGTGCCAGCAGTTTAACGTCTAGCGGGAGACACGAGCAGTTCTTC
CDR3: CASSLTSSGRHEQFF

J: TRBJ2-1
D: TRBD2
size: -
V: TRBV24-1
DNA: TGTGCCACCAGTGACTATACCGGGACTAGCTACAATGAGCAGTTCTTC
CDR3: CATSDYTGTSYNEQFF

J: TRBJ2-5
D: TRBD2
size: -
V: TRBV5-6
DNA: TGTGCCAGCAGCTTTCGATGGGCGGGAGGGCGTGAGACCCAGTACTTC
CDR3: CASSFRWAGGRETQYF

J: TRBJ1-1
D: -
size: few
V: TRBV20-1
DNA: TGCAGTGCTGACCCTGATCGGGGCACTGAAGCTTTCTTT
CDR3: CSADPDRGTEAFF

J: TRBJ2-1
D: -
size: many
V: TRBV4-3
DNA: TGCGCCAGCAGCCAAGAAGAAAGCTCTGCAGCCAATGAGCAGTTCTTC
CDR3: CASSQEESSAANEQFF

J: TRBJ1-6
D: TRBD1
size: -
V: TRBV20-1
DNA: TGCAGTTCACGACAGGGAGTAAATTCACCCCTCCACTTT
CDR3: CSSRQGVNSPLHF

J: TRBJ1-2
D: -
size: many
V: TRBV6-2/TRBV6-3
DNA: TGTGCCAGCACCCGGACAAAGGATGGCTACACCTTC
CDR3: CASTRTKDGYTF

J: TRBJ2-1
D: -
size: many
V: TRBV5-1
DNA: TGTGCCAGCAGCTTGGAGGGGAGCTCCTACAATGAGCAGTTCTTC
CDR3: CASSLEGSSYNEQFF

J: TRBJ1-1
D: -
size: few
V: TRBV7-2
DNA: TGTGCCAGCAGCTCATGGATTGGCGCTGAAGCTTTCTTT
CDR3: CASSSWIGAEAFF

J: TRBJ2-7
D: -
size: many
V: TRBV20-1
DNA: TGCAGTGCTAGAGGGGGCGTAGGCTCCTACGAGCAGTACTTC
CDR3: CSARGGVGSYEQYF

J: TRBJ2-7
D: -
size: -
V: TRBV7-2
DNA: TGTGCCAGCAGCTTAGCGAGTGGCGGGTACGTAGCCTACGAGCAGTACTTC
CDR3: CASSLASGGYVAYEQYF

J: TRBJ2-1
D: TRBD1
size: many
V: TRBV18
DNA: TGTGCCAGCTCACCGGCGAGGACAGGGAACAATGAGCAGTTCTTC
CDR3: CASSPARTGNNEQFF

J: TRBJ2-1
D: -
size: many
V: TRBV20-1
DNA: TGCAGTGCTAGACCGACAGTAAGGGCTTCCTACAATGAGCAGTTCTTC
CDR3: CSARPTVRASYNEQFF

J: TRBJ1-1
D: -
size: many
V: TRBV12-3/TRBV12-4
DNA: TGTGCCAGCAGTTTGTCAGGGGTGAACACTGAAGCTTTCTTT
CDR3: CASSLSGVNTEAFF

J: TRBJ1-2
D: TRBD1
size: -
V: TRBV6-5
DNA: TGTGCCAGCAGTTTGCGACAGGGCCGAGATGGCTACACCTTC
CDR3: CASSLRQGRDGYTF

J: TRBJ1-1
D: TRBD1
size: -
V: TRBV6-1
DNA: TGTGCCAGCACCCAAGACAGGGGGCGAACTGAAGCTTTCTTT
CDR3: CASTQDRGRTEAFF

J: TRBJ1-2
D: -
size: many
V: TRBV5-1
DNA: TGCGCCAGCAGCTTGTCACAGGACTATGGCTACACCTTC
CDR3: CASSLSQDYGYTF

J: TRBJ2-2
D: -
size: -
V: TRBV12-3/TRBV12-4
DNA: TGTGCCAGCATCCCTACCACAGGGTACACCGGGGAGCTGTTTTTT
CDR3: CASIPTTGYTGELFF

J: TRBJ2-7
D: -
size: -
V: TRBV7-7
DNA: TGTGCCAGCAGCTTAGGGACGTTGGGGGAGCAGTACTTC
CDR3: CASSLGTLGEQYF

J: TRBJ1-1
D: -
size: -
V: TRBV3-1
DNA: TGTGCCAGCAGACCCCGACAGAGAACTGAAGCTTTCTTT
CDR3: CASRPRQRTEAFF

J: TRBJ2-2
D: -
size: few
V: TRBV19
DNA: TGTGCCAGTAATGAGGGCGCCACCGGGGAGCTGTTTTTT
CDR3: CASNEGATGELFF

J: TRBJ2-7
D: TRBD2
size: -
V: TRBV12-3/TRBV12-4
DNA: TGTGCCAGCAGCCGTGAGACTAGCGGGGCTGGGGAGCAGTACTTC
CDR3: CASSRETSGAGEQYF

J: TRBJ2-1
D: -
size: few
V: TRBV7-8
DNA: TGTGCCAGCAGCTTAGACGGGGGATATCACAATGAGCAGTTCTTC
CDR3: CASSLDGGYHNEQFF

J: TRBJ2-7
D: -
size: -
V: TRBV5-6
DNA: TGTGCCAGCAGCGGGACCTTGTTCCGATCCTCCTACGAGCAGTACTTC
CDR3: CASSGTLFRSSYEQYF

J: TRBJ1-2
D: -
size: few
V: TRBV10-3
DNA: TGTGCCATCAGTGTTGGGCCAGGCGCCTATGGCTACACCTTC
CDR3: CAISVGPGAYGYTF

J: TRBJ2-2
D: -
size: many
V: TRBV4-2
DNA: TGTGCCAGCAGCCACGCTGTCTGGGGGTACACCGGGGAGCTGTTTTTT
CDR3: CASSHAVWGYTGELFF

J: TRBJ1-2
D: TRBD1
size: few
V: TRBV15
DNA: TGTGCCACCAGCTACGCCGGGACAGGGAAATATGGCTACACCTTC
CDR3: CATSYAGTGKYGYTF

J: TRBJ2-7
D: -
size: many
V: TRBV20-1
DNA: TGCAGTGCTAGATATTCTAAATACGAGCAGTACTTC
CDR3: CSARYSKYEQYF

J: TRBJ2-2
D: TRBD1
size: many
V: TRBV6-5
DNA: TGTGCCAGCAGTTACCAGACAGGGTCTAACACCGGGGAGCTGTTTTTT
CDR3: CASSYQTGSNTGELFF

J: TRBJ2-2
D: TRBD1
size: -
V: TRBV20-1
DNA: TGCAGTGCCCGACAGGGGAACACCGGGGAGCTGTTTTTT
CDR3: CSARQGNTGELFF

J: TRBJ2-1
D: TRBD1
size: many
V: TRBV7-6
DNA: TGTGCCAGCAGCTTCGTCGGGACAGGGATCTCCTACAATGAGCAGTTCTTC
CDR3: CASSFVGTGISYNEQFF

J: TRBJ1-2
D: TRBD1
size: -
V: TRBV12-3/TRBV12-4
DNA: TGTGCCAGCAGTTCCAGGGGGCTCCTCTATGGCTACACCTTC
CDR3: CASSSRGLLYGYTF

J: TRBJ2-5
D: -
size: -
V: TRBV24-1
DNA: TGTGCCACCAGTGAACCCGACTCGCAAGAGACCCAGTACTTC
CDR3: CATSEPDSQETQYF

J: TRBJ1-1
D: -
size: many
V: TRBV29-1
DNA: TGCAGCGTTGTTTCCCTGATGAACACTGAAGCTTTCTTT
CDR3: CSVVSLMNTEAFF

J: TRBJ2-2
D: -
size: few
V: TRBV4-2
DNA: TGTGCCAGCAGCCCACTGGTCGCAAACACCGGGGAGCTGTTTTTT
CDR3: CASSPLVANTGELFF

J: TRBJ2-1
D: TRBD1
size: -
V: TRBV20-1
DNA: TGCAGTGCTAGATTCCCGGGACAGGGGTTCTACAATGAGCAGTTCTTC
CDR3: CSARFPGQGFYNEQFF

J: TRBJ2-7
D: TRBD1
size: -
V: TRBV13
DNA: TGTGCCAGCAGCTCCAACAGGGGCCCCAACTACGAGCAGTACTTC
CDR3: CASSSNRGPNYEQYF

J: TRBJ2-5
D: -
size: few
V: TRBV12-3/TRBV12-4
DNA: TGTGCCAGCAGTACCATGGGACCTGGGGGGACCCAGTACTTC
CDR3: CASSTMGPGGTQYF